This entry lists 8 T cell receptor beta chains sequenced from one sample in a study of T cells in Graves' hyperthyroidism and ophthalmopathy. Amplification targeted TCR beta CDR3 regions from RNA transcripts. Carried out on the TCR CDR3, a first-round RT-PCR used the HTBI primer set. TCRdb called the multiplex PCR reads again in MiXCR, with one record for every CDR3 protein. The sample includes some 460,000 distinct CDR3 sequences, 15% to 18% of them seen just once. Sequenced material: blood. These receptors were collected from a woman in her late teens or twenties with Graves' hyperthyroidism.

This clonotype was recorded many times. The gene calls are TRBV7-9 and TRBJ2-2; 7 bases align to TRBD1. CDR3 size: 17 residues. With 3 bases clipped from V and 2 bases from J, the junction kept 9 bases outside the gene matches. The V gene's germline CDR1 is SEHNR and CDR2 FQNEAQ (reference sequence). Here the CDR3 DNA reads TGTGCCAGCAGCTTCCAGGGGGACAGCGCTAACACCGGGGAGCTGTTTTTT. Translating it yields CASSFQGDSANTGELFF.

The CDR3 protein is CASSPRGVGSPLHF. The DNA for the CDR3 is TGTGCCAGCAGCCCCAGGGGAGTAGGTTCACCCCTCCACTTT. The genes are TRBV7-2 and TRBJ1-6, with D tentatively TRBD1 (6 bases). V was cut by 5 bases and J by 9 bases, with 14 bases left in between. The CDR3 length is 14 residues. Germline V CDR1 and CDR2: SGHTA, FQGNSA.

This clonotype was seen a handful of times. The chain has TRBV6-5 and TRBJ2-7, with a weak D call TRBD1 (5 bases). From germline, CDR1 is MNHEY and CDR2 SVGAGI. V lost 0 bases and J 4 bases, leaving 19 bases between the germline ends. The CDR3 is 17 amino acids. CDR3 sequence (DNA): TGTGCCAGCAGTTACTCAGGCAGGGCCCTTTTCGGGTACGAGCAGTACTTC. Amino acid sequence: CASSYSGRALFGYEQYF.

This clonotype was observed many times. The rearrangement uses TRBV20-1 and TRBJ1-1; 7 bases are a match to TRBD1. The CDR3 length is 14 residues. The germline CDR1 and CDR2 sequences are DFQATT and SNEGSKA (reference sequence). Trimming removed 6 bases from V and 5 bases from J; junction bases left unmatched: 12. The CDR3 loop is CSAPQGVGGTEAFF. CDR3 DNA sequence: TGCAGTGCACCTCAGGGGGTGGGCGGTACTGAAGCTTTCTTT.

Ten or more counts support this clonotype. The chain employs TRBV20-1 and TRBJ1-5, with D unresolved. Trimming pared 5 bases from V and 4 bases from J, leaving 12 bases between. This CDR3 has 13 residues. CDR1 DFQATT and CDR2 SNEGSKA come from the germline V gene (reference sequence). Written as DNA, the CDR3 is TGCAGTGCTCAGCGTTTGGGGAATCAGCCCCAGCATTTT. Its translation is CSAQRLGNQPQHF.

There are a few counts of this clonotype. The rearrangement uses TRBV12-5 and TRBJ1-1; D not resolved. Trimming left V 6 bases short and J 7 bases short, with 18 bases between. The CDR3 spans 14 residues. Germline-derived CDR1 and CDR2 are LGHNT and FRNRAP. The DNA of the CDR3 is TGTGCTAGTGGCCACGAGGGAATAGGCAATGAAGCTTTCTTT. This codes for CASGHEGIGNEAFF.

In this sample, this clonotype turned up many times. The CDR3 DNA follows: TGTGCCAGCAGCATAACAGGGGGTTCGGGTGGCTACACCTTC. Translated, it gives CASSITGGSGGYTF. The chain combines TRBV12-3 or TRBV12-4 with TRBJ1-2; 8 bases are shared with TRBD1. This CDR3 contains 14 residues. V lost 6 bases and J lost 7; bases outside the gene matches: 10.

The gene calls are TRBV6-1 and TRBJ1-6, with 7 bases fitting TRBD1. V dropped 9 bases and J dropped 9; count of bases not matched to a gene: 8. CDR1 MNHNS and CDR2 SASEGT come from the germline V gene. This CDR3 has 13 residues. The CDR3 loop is CASSITGASPLHF. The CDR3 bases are TGTGCCAGTAGCATCACAGGGGCTTCACCCCTCCACTTT.